These 16 T cell receptor beta chains were all obtained from the same sample, sequenced in a study of a mutant IDH1 vaccine in newly diagnosed glioma. TCRdb's table, derived via immunoSEQ multiplex PCR, lists solely in-frame clones and lacks some. The sample yields tens of thousands of clones, approximately 90% seen once. The time point: baseline, week 1 (first vaccination visit). Treatment in this sample: pre-vaccination baseline after standard-of-care therapy. The sequenced sample was PBMCs, obtained from a glioma patient treated with radiotherapy, temozolomide or both. All receptors come from a man younger than 40 with glioma.

The chain couples TRBV10-3 to TRBJ2-1; possible D gene TRBD1, 5 bases. Trimming removed 0 bases from V and 1 base from J, with 7 bases in between. The CDR3 sequence is 15 residues long. CDR1 ENHRY and CDR2 SYGVKD come from the germline V gene. The chain's CDR3 is CAISESAGSYNEQFF. The CDR3 coding sequence is TGTGCCATCAGTGAGTCGGCAGGGTCCTACAATGAGCAGTTCTTC.

This chain joins TRBV14 and TRBJ2-2; 12 nucleotides line up with TRBD2. This CDR3 has 18 residues. In germline, CDR1 is SGHDN, CDR2 FVKESK. The V segment lost 0 bases and the J segment 4 bases; nucleotides outside the gene matches: 6. DNA of the CDR3: TGTGCCAGCAGCCAAGATTACCCGACTAGCGGGAGCACCGGGGAGCTGTTTTTT. It yields the protein CASSQDYPTSGSTGELFF.

The chain uses TRBV10-3 and TRBJ1-1; D is undetermined. The CDR3 has 13 residues. V lost 9 bases, J lost 1 base, and 12 bases lay in between. CDR1 is ENHRY, CDR2 SYGVKD, per germline. CDR3 DNA sequence: TGTGCCATGACCCCGGACCCGAACACTGAAGCTTTCTTT. It is translated as CAMTPDPNTEAFF.

V usage is TRBV6-5 and J usage is TRBJ1-3; no reliable D call. The CDR3 extends over 11 amino acids. V was trimmed by 8 bases and J by 3 bases, leaving 5 bases between them. Germline V gives CDR1 MNHEY, CDR2 SVGAGI. The chain's CDR3 is CASLNGNTIYF. CDR3 DNA sequence: TGTGCCAGCCTAAATGGAAACACCATATATTTT.

This rearrangement joins TRBV6-6 to TRBJ1-2; D is ambiguous. This CDR3 region has 12 residues. The germline V and J ends were trimmed by 2 bases and 6 bases, with 7 bases remaining between them. Per germline, CDR1 MNHNY and CDR2 SVGAGI (reference sequence). CDR3 in amino acids: CASSYGVNGYTF. CDR3 nucleotide sequence: TGTGCCAGCAGTTACGGGGTTAATGGCTACACCTTC.

The chain uses TRBV7-8 and TRBJ2-3; the D gene is possibly TRBD2 (6 bases). This CDR3 comprises 15 residues. Germline V gene data show CDR1 as SGHVS and CDR2 as FQNEAQ. Trimming stripped 7 bases from V and 0 bases from J, with 14 bases between. CDR3 nucleotide sequence: TGTGCCAGCAACCCCAAGCGGGTTAGCACAGATACGCAGTATTTT. It encodes CASNPKRVSTDTQYF.

The chain's CDR3 is CASSEARAGGNQPQHF. CDR3 nucleotide sequence: TGTGCCAGCAGTGAAGCGCGGGCAGGGGGCAATCAGCCCCAGCATTTT. V gene TRBV2 combines with J gene TRBJ1-5; D may be TRBD1 (6 bases). V gave up 0 bases and J gave up 2 bases, with 11 bases separating them. This CDR3 region has 16 residues. Germline loops: CDR1 SNHLY, CDR2 FYNNEI. The entire variable domain, with the rest obtained from reference TRBV2 and TRBJ1-5, is as follows: EPEVTQTPSHQVTQMGQEVILRCVPISNHLYFYWYRQILGQKVEFLVSFYNNEISEKSEIFDDQFSVERPDGSNFTLKIRSTKLEDSAMYFCASSEARAGGNQPQHFGDGTRLSIL.

The chain is built from TRBV27 and TRBJ2-1; 8 bases fit TRBD1. Trimming took 3 bases from V and 2 from J; bases not matched to a gene: 6. Germline CDR1 and CDR2: MNHEY and SMNVEV (reference sequence). The CDR3 contains 16 residues. CDR3 DNA: TGTGCCAGCAGTTTGTCCGCAGGGGGCACCTACAATGAGCAGTTCTTC. Encoded protein: CASSLSAGGTYNEQFF.

The chain uses TRBV7-9 and TRBJ2-5; 12 nucleotides align to TRBD2. The end of the DNA is better explained by TRBJ2-7, so the J call may be wrong. The CDR3 has 17 residues. The germline V gene encodes CDR1 SEHNR and CDR2 FQNEAQ (reference sequence). For the CDR3, the DNA is TGTGCCAGCAGCCCCCGACTAGCGGGAGAGCGATCCTACGAGCAGTACTTC. Translating it yields CASSPRLAGERSYEQYF.

This chain uses TRBV14 with TRBJ1-4; D might be TRBD1 (5 bases). This CDR3 contains 14 residues. The germline V gene encodes CDR1 SGHDN and CDR2 FVKESK. V lost 5 bases and J 4 bases, leaving 11 bases between the germline ends. The CDR3 DNA reads as TGTGCCAGCAGCGGCCGGGGCTATAATGAAAAACTGTTTTTT. Protein: CASSGRGYNEKLFF.

V usage is TRBV11-3 and J usage is TRBJ2-1; D not certain. This CDR3 is built from 12 residues. The germline V gene has CDR1 SGHNT and CDR2 YENEEA. V lost 0 bases to trimming and J lost 5 bases, with 2 bases between them. CDR3 sequence reads: CASSLDHNEQFF. CDR3 sequence (DNA): TGTGCCAGCAGCTTAGACCACAATGAGCAGTTCTTC.

The V and J genes are TRBV5-1 and TRBJ1-5, with unresolved D. Trimming took off 8 bases at V and 0 bases at J, with 9 bases between the two ends. CDR1 is SGHRS and CDR2 is YFSETQ in the germline V gene. CDR3 size: 13 residues. CDR3 protein: CASSTGSNQPQHF. CDR3 DNA sequence: TGCGCCAGTTCGACGGGTAGCAATCAGCCCCAGCATTTT.

V usage is TRBV7-6 and J usage is TRBJ1-2; a possible D gene is TRBD1 (5 bases). Germline V gene sequence: CDR1 SGHVS, CDR2 FNYEAQ. V was clipped by 7 bases and J by 2 bases, with 14 bases between them. The CDR3 runs to 14 residues. The CDR3 bases are TGTGCCAGCACCCAGAGCAGGGAAAACTATGGCTACACCTTC. Protein product: CASTQSRENYGYTF. The full variable domain, rest sourced from reference TRBV7-6 and TRBJ1-2, is GAGVSQSPRYKVTKRGQDVALRCDPISGHVSLYWYRQALGQGPEFLTYFNYEAQQDKSGLPNDRFSAERPEGSISTLTIQRTEQRDSAMYRCASTQSRENYGYTFGSGTRLTVV.

The CDR3 loop reads CASSLGPTLMGGWEQYF. Here the CDR3 DNA reads TGCGCCAGCAGCTTGGGCCCCACCTTGATGGGGGGCTGGGAGCAGTACTTC. The rearrangement uses TRBV5-1 and TRBJ2-7, with D tentatively TRBD1 or TRBD2 (6 bases each). V lost 0 bases, J lost 7 bases, and 23 bases lay in between. The CDR3 is made up of 17 amino acids. Germline CDR1 and CDR2: SGHRS and YFSETQ. The variable domain in full, with the rest retrieved from reference TRBV5-1 and TRBJ2-7, is KAGVTQTPRYLIKTRGQQVTLSCSPISGHRSVSWYQQTPGQGLQFLFEYFSETQRNKGNFPGRFSGRQFSNSRSEMNVSTLELGDSALYLCASSLGPTLMGGWEQYFGPGTRLTVT.

J is TRBJ1-5 and V is TRBV6-6, with TRBD1 identical over 11 bases. Germline V gene data show CDR1 as MNHNY and CDR2 as SVGAGI (reference sequence). J was trimmed by 6 bases and V by 4 bases; bases with no gene match: 5. This CDR3 region has 15 residues. This CDR3 reads CASSFGTGGSQPQHF. The CDR3 DNA sequence: TGTGCCAGCAGTTTCGGGACAGGGGGAAGTCAGCCCCAGCATTTT.

The rearrangement joins TRBV4-2 to TRBJ2-1, with a tentative D call TRBD1 (6 bases). The CDR3 is 13 residues long. Germline values: CDR1 LGHNA, CDR2 YNFKEQ. The V gene lost 4 bases and the J gene lost 8 bases, with 12 bases spanning the gap. The CDR3 region has the DNA TGTGCCAGCAGCCGCCACAGGGACGATGAGCAGTTCTTC. This translates into CASSRHRDDEQFF.